Included here is one TCR beta chain sequence, with context. What it binds is not known. Over several immunoSEQ plates, each subset's genomic DNA was distributed in even portions. Data came from immunoSEQ multiplex PCR; TCRdb stores just in-frame clones and leaves some out. The sample contains approximately 2.1 million clones, more than 80% of which appear only once. CDR3 length: 14 residues. With 1 base removed from V and 8 bases from J, the gap between germline ends came to 14 bases. CDR1 and CDR2 from the germline V gene are SEHNR and FQNEAQ (reference sequence). This sample stems from a study of shared clonotypes between healthy human individuals. Findings and limits, study-wide: Only blood samples were collected, and tissue repertoires likely differ. Large depth notwithstanding, sorted-subset sequencing proved incomplete by rarefaction.

This chain joins TRBV7-9 and TRBJ1-2; no reliable D call. This receptor was taken from a man between 18 and 29 years old in good health. Some clones in this sample may be carry-over from other donors' samples. The sample consisted of naive CD4+ T cells from PBMCs. The subset is: CD45RA+ positively selected. The CDR3 nucleotides are TGTGCCAGCAGCTTAGGGAAAGTAGGTGGGGGCTACACCTTC. It specifies CASSLGKVGGGYTF.